Sequencing of this T cell receptor (beta chain) was carried out in a study of shared clonotypes between healthy human individuals. Whole-study findings and limits: The expectation was that sequencing depth would affect clonotype sharing among donors. When naive CD4 clonotypes were compared across a few donors, about 4.8% were shared.

Naive CD4+ cells were CD45RA-selected; the remaining cells were memory. Repertoires were generated with immunoSEQ multiplex PCR, while TCRdb's copy carries only in-frame clones and drops some. The table has about 2.3 million clones, around 92% seen once; the top ten hold around 0.4%. On this clone itself: Its antigen is undetermined.

The sequence was obtained from a man between 18 and 35 years old in good health. Some clones in this sample may be carry-over from other donors' samples. The sequenced sample consisted of naive CD4+ T cells from PBMCs. Regarding subset: CD45RA+ positively selected.

CDR3 loop: CAISGGIADSGNTIYF. CDR3 sequence (DNA): TGTGCCATCAGTGGGGGTATAGCGGACTCTGGAAACACCATATATTTT. The chain has TRBV10-3 and TRBJ1-3; D unclear. CDR1 is ENHRY, CDR2 SYGVKD, per germline. This CDR3 is built from 16 residues. The V gene lost 4 bases and the J gene lost 0 bases, with 13 bases spanning the gap.